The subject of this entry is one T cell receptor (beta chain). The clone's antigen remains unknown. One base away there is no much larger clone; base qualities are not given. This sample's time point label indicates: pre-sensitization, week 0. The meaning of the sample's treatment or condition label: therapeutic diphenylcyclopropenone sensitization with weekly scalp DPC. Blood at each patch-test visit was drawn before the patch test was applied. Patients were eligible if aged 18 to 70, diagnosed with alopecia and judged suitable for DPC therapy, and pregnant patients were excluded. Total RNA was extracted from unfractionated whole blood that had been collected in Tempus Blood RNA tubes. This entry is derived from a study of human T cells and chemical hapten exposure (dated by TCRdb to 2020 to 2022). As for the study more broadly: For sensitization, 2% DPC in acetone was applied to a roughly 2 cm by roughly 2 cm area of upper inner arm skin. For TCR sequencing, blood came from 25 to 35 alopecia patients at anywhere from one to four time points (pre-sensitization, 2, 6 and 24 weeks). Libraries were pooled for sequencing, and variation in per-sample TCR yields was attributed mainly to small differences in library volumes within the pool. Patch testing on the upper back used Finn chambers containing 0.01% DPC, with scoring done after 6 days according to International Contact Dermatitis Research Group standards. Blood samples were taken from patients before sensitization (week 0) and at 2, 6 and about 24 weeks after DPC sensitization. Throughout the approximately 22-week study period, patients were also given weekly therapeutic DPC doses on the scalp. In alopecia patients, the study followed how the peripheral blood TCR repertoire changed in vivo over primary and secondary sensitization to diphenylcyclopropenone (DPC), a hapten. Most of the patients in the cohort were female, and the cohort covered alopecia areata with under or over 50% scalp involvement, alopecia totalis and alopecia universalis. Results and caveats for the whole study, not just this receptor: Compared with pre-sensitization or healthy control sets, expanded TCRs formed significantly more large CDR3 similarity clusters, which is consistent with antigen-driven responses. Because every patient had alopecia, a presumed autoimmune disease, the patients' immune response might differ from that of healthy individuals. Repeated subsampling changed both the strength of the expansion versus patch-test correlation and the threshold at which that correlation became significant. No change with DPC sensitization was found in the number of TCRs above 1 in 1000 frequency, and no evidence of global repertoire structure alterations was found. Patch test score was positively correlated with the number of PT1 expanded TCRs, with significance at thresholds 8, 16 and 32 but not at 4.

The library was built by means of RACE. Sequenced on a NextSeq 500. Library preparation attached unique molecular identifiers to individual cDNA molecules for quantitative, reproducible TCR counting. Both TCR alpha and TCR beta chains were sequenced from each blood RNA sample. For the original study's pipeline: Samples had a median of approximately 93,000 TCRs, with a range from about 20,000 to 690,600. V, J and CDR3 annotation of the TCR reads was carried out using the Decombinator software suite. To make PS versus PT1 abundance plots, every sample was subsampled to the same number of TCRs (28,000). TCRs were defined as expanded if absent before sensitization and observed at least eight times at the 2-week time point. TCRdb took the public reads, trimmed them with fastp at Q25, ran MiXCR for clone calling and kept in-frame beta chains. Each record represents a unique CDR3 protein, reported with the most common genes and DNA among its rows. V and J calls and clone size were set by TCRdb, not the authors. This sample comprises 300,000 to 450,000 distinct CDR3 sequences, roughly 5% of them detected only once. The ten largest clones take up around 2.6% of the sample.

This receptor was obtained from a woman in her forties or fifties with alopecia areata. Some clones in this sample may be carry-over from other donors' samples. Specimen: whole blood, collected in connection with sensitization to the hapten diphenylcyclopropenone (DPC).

The CDR3 has the sequence CASSFGTGWNTGELFF. The nucleotides are TGTGCCAGCAGTTTCGGGACAGGTTGGAACACCGGGGAGCTGTTTTTT. The chain uses TRBV27 and TRBJ2-2; 8 bases in between match TRBD1. Clipping removes 3 bases from V and 1 base from J, with 4 as the unmatched junction base count. CDR1 and CDR2, per the germline V gene (reference sequence), are MNHEY and SMNVEV. The CDR3 runs 16 residues from the cysteine to the phenylalanine. Of the read, only the CDR3 DNA is kept; its 48 bases are in frame from base 1.